The clone carrying this T cell receptor beta chain was counted once. Its antigen is not identified. With a J-beta primer mix and a sample-barcoded 5' primer, a second PCR ran about 7 to 12 cycles. A single record per CDR3 protein comes from TCRdb applying MiXCR to the 5' RACE reads. Of about 670,000 distinct CDR3 sequences in the sample, 40% to 45% were seen once. This record comes from a study of blood T cells in healthy people across ages. Broader study findings: Diversity estimates from one million T cells were considered underestimates.

Germline-derived CDR1 and CDR2 are SGHTA and FQGNSA. The CDR3 runs to 14 residues. V was clipped by 6 bases and J by 4 bases; unmatched bases: 4. Input material: blood. The receptor's source is a man aged 80 or over in good health. V and J are TRBV7-2 and TRBJ1-2; 11 nucleotides match TRBD1. CDR3 residues: CASSGTGGIYGYTF. The CDR3 DNA follows: TGTGCCAGCAGTGGGACAGGGGGGATCTATGGCTACACCTTC.